These 15 T cell receptor beta chains share one sample of origin, sequenced in a study of shared clonotypes between healthy human individuals. Sequencing used immunoSEQ multiplex PCR; TCRdb keeps in-frame clones, though not all of them. The sample carries around 480,000 clones, over 60% recorded once. Material: PBMCs. These receptors were collected from a woman in her forties in good health. Some clones in this sample may be carry-over from other donors' samples.

The chain has TRBV28 and TRBJ1-1; TRBD1 agrees at 7 bases. The V gene's germline CDR1 is MDHEN and CDR2 SYDVKM. CDR3 length equals 16 residues. J gave up 2 bases and V 3 bases, and 9 bases lay outside the gene matches. The CDR3 is CASSLTGQRVNTEAFF. CDR3 DNA: TGTGCCAGCAGTTTGACAGGGCAAAGGGTAAACACTGAAGCTTTCTTT.

The CDR3 DNA follows: TGTGCCAGCACCCCCGGGGGGAACACCGGGGAGCTGTTTTTT. Amino acids: CASTPGGNTGELFF. The chain couples TRBV7-2 to TRBJ2-2, with a tentative D call TRBD2 (6 bases). The germline CDR1 and CDR2 sequences are SGHTA and FQGNSA. The CDR3 contains 14 residues. Trimming took 7 bases from V and 1 from J, leaving 10 bases between them.

V gene TRBV4-3 combines with J gene TRBJ2-5, with a weak D call TRBD1 (5 bases). Trimming took off 0 bases at V and 4 bases at J, with 15 bases between the two ends. There are 16 residues in the CDR3. Germline-derived CDR1 and CDR2 are LGHNA and YSLEER. The CDR3 here is CASSQELHRLRETQYF. The CDR3 coding sequence is TGCGCCAGCAGCCAAGAGCTTCACAGGCTCCGAGAGACCCAGTACTTC.

The chain is built from TRBV30 and TRBJ2-3; 7 nucleotides match TRBD1. The CDR3 is made up of 13 amino acids. The germline V gene has CDR1 GTSNPN and CDR2 SVGIG (reference sequence). With V trimmed by 4 bases and J by 2 bases, 3 bases remained unmatched. In nucleotides, the CDR3 is TGTGCCTGGACAGGGGGTCACACAGATACGCAGTATTTT. This encodes CAWTGGHTDTQYF.

V gene TRBV7-9 combines with J gene TRBJ2-4; D is perhaps TRBD1 or TRBD2 (5 bases each). V was pared by 3 bases and J by 1 base, with 10 bases between. CDR1 SEHNR and CDR2 FQNEAQ come from the germline V gene (reference sequence). This CDR3 spans 15 amino acids. The CDR3 region has the DNA TGTGCCAGCAGCTTTGGGACCCCGGCCAAAAACATTCAGTACTTC. Translating gives CASSFGTPAKNIQYF.

A note on this clone: This may stem from a read error, because a much larger clone lies one nucleotide away. CDR3 residues: CASSLELAGNTDTQYF. The CDR3 DNA sequence: TGTGCCAGCAGCTTAGAACTAGCGGGAAACACAGATACGCAGTATTTT. The chain couples TRBV13 to TRBJ2-3; 10 bases line up with TRBD2. The V and J ends lost 1 base and 2 bases, in that order; junction bases with no gene match: 3. The CDR3 is made up of 16 amino acids. CDR1 is PRHDT and CDR2 is FYEKMQ in the germline V gene (reference sequence). Filled out from reference TRBV13 and TRBJ2-3, the complete variable domain reads AAGVIQSPRHLIKEKRETATLKCYPIPRHDTVYWYQQGPGQDPQFLISFYEKMQSDKGSIPDRFSAQQFSDYHSELNMSSLELGDSALYFCASSLELAGNTDTQYFGPGTRLTVL.

The gene calls are TRBV5-4 and TRBJ2-2; 13 bases agree with TRBD2. The CDR3 runs 20 residues. CDR1 is SGHNT, CDR2 YYREEE, per germline (reference sequence). The trim removed 4 bases at V and 1 base at J, leaving 13 bases unmatched. CDR3 sequence: CASSPRGLAGVPLNTGELFF. The CDR3 DNA follows: TGTGCCAGCAGCCCCCGCGGACTAGCGGGAGTACCCCTGAACACCGGGGAGCTGTTTTTT.

This clone was detected only a few times. The CDR3 sequence is CASKEQTYGYTF. CDR3 sequence (DNA): TGCGCCAGCAAAGAACAGACCTATGGCTACACCTTC. The rearrangement links TRBV23-1 to TRBJ1-2; D is unresolved. TRBV23-1 falls under the ORF class, with uncertain function. Trimming removed 7 bases from V and 4 bases from J, with 10 bases in between. The CDR3 extends over 12 amino acids.

The V call is TRBV19, the J call TRBJ2-7, with a possible D match to TRBD2 (7 bases). CDR3 length: 15 amino acids. Germline CDR1 LNHDA, CDR2 SQIVND (reference sequence). Trimming removed 7 bases at V and 2 bases at J, with 18 bases between. DNA of the CDR3: TGTGCCAGTATTGGCCCTGGGAGGGGGACCTACGAGCAGTACTTC. Protein: CASIGPGRGTYEQYF.

The chain employs TRBV11-2 and TRBJ2-3; D gene unclear. CDR1 is SGHAT, CDR2 FQNNGV, per germline. Trimming left V 5 bases short and J 5 bases short, with 11 bases between. CDR3 length equals 13 residues. The CDR3: CASSPNWVDTQYF. The CDR3, as DNA: TGTGCCAGCAGCCCCAATTGGGTAGATACGCAGTATTTT.

Points on this clone: The same CDR3 is also encoded by other DNA sequences in this sample. This chain links TRBV2 with TRBJ2-1; D is perhaps TRBD1 (5 bases). This CDR3 region has 13 residues. CDR1 is SNHLY and CDR2 is FYNNEI in the germline V gene. V dropped 4 bases and J dropped 4 bases, with 8 bases sitting between them. CDR3 loop: CASSGDSYNEQFF. CDR3 nucleotide sequence: TGTGCCAGCAGTGGTGACAGTTACAATGAGCAGTTCTTC.

This chain joins TRBV11-2 and TRBJ1-4, with D perhaps matching TRBD1 (5 bases). Germline V gene sequence: CDR1 SGHAT, CDR2 FQNNGV. The CDR3 totals 15 residues. V dropped 1 base and J dropped 0 bases, with 6 bases sitting between them. CDR3 region: CASSLVGATNEKLFF. CDR3 nucleotides: TGTGCCAGCAGCTTAGTAGGGGCAACTAATGAAAAACTGTTTTTT.

The J gene is TRBJ2-3, the V gene TRBV7-8; the match to TRBD2 covers 11 bases. The trim removed 1 base at V and 1 base at J, leaving 7 bases unmatched. Germline V gene sequence: CDR1 SGHVS, CDR2 FQNEAQ. This CDR3 comprises 18 residues. The CDR3: CASSLVTSGSGGTDTQYF. The CDR3 region has the DNA TGTGCCAGCAGCTTAGTTACTAGCGGGAGTGGAGGCACAGATACGCAGTATTTT.

This clone was found once. The chain links TRBV5-1 to TRBJ2-5; D remains ambiguous. The germline V gene encodes CDR1 SGHRS and CDR2 YFSETQ. This CDR3 is 14 amino acids long. V was cut by 0 bases and J by 5 bases, with 11 bases left in between. CDR3 bases: TGCGCCAGCAGCTTGGGTCTGGGTTTTGAGACCCAGTACTTC. It translates to CASSLGLGFETQYF.

The chain links TRBV9 to TRBJ2-7; no definite D call. Per germline, CDR1 SGDLS and CDR2 YYNGEE. The CDR3 sequence is 14 residues long. V lost 0 bases and J lost 1, with 8 bases in between. The CDR3 spells CASSVEGSSYEQYF. CDR3 nucleotides: TGTGCCAGCAGCGTAGAGGGCAGTTCCTACGAGCAGTACTTC.